This entry describes one TCR beta chain. The antigen is undetermined. Measured with immunoSEQ multiplex PCR; TCRdb has only the in-frame clones, and not every one. The sample yields under 85,000 clones, roughly 88% seen once. The CDR3 contains 14 residues. Germline CDR1 is SGDLS and CDR2 is YYNGEE. V trimming: 3 bases; J trimming: 4 bases; junction bases outside the gene matches: 6. The data are from a study of graft-versus-host responses after intestinal transplantation. General study findings and limits: In recipient marrow, GvH clones were found, and some appeared first in ileum or blood.

The sequence was collected from a human donor who received an intestinal transplant. This chain joins TRBV9 and TRBJ2-5; 7 positions match TRBD2. Material: unstimulated CD8+ T cells sorted from spleen or lymph node cells, obtained before intestinal transplant. CDR3 DNA sequence: TGTGCCAGCAGCGCCCGGGACTACCGAGAGACCCAGTACTTC. Translation: CASSARDYRETQYF.